This entry lists 27 T cell receptor beta chains sequenced from one sample in a study of blood T cell repertoires in COVID-19. The table came from immunoSEQ multiplex PCR; TCRdb's copy has only in-frame clones and leaves some out. Here the sample spans about 440,000 clones, less than 95% being singletons. Material for sequencing was PBMCs or T cells enriched from blood (not recorded which). The receptors shown here come from a man between 18 and 35 years old who had recovered from COVID-19.

This chain joins TRBV12-3 or TRBV12-4 and TRBJ1-2; D perhaps matches TRBD1 (5 bases). Deletions cut 4 bases from V and 5 bases from J, with 11 bases between. The CDR3 sequence is 13 residues long. The CDR3 DNA reads as TGTGCCAGCAGTTGGGAGGGGAATTATGGCTACACCTTC. Protein product: CASSWEGNYGYTF.

The V call is TRBV28, the J call TRBJ2-2, with 7 bases that match TRBD1. This CDR3 comprises 16 residues. V lost 2 bases, J lost 4 bases, and 7 bases stayed unmatched. Germline V gene lookup returns CDR1 MDHEN and CDR2 SYDVKM. The CDR3 DNA is TGTGCCAGCAGTTTAGCGCCAGGGGGAGCCACCGGGGAGCTGTTTTTT. As protein: CASSLAPGGATGELFF. Full variable domain (outside the CDR3, taken from reference TRBV28 and TRBJ2-2): DVKVTQSSRYLVKRTGEKVFLECVQDMDHENMFWYRQDPGLGLRLIYFSYDVKMKEKGDIPEGYSVSREKKERFSLILESASTNQTSMYLCASSLAPGGATGELFFGEGSRLTVL.

The chain couples TRBV2 to TRBJ1-2, with 9 bases matching TRBD1. J gave up 7 bases and V 6 bases, and 6 bases lay outside the gene matches. In germline, CDR1 is SNHLY, CDR2 FYNNEI. The CDR3 spans 13 residues. The CDR3 DNA sequence: TGTGCCAGCAGCTCGGACAGGGGAGGTGGCTACACCTTC. The encoded protein is CASSSDRGGGYTF.

This chain joins TRBV7-2 and TRBJ1-2; TRBD1 aligns across 10 bases. CDR3 length equals 15 residues. V lost 5 bases to trimming and J lost 1 base; unmatched junction nucleotides: 4. The V gene's germline CDR1 is SGHTA and CDR2 FQGNSA. CDR3 sequence reads: CASSRRTGGNYGYTF. The CDR3 DNA follows: TGTGCCAGCAGCAGACGGACAGGGGGTAACTATGGCTACACCTTC.

This chain joins TRBV12-5 and TRBJ2-5; the D gene is possibly TRBD2 (5 bases). This CDR3 is built from 15 residues. Trimming stripped 0 bases from V and 2 bases from J, with 10 bases between. Germline V CDR1 and CDR2: LGHNT, FRNRAP. The DNA of the CDR3 is TGTGCTAGTGGTTTGGTGGTTTCGGGGCAAGAGACCCAGTACTTC. This gives the protein CASGLVVSGQETQYF.

The chain employs TRBV11-3 and TRBJ2-1, with 9 bases identical to TRBD2. V shed 5 bases and J 7 bases; nucleotides not matched to a gene: 6. The CDR3 covers 14 residues. Germline CDR1 and CDR2: SGHNT and YENEEA. The chain's CDR3 is CASSRGGAENEQFF. The CDR3 DNA sequence: TGTGCCAGCAGCCGCGGGGGGGCCGAGAATGAGCAGTTCTTC.

This clone was recorded a few times. The CDR3 DNA is TGTGCCAGCGGGCCCGACAGGGCTGCGAACACTGAAGCTTTCTTT. It translates to CASGPDRAANTEAFF. The chain employs TRBV28 and TRBJ1-1; 7 bases line up with TRBD1. CDR1 MDHEN and CDR2 SYDVKM come from the germline V gene. Trimming removed 8 bases from V and 1 base from J; junction bases left unmatched: 10. The CDR3 loop spans 15 amino acids.

This rearrangement joins TRBV6-5 to TRBJ1-1; D not resolved. Germline V lookup: CDR1 MNHEY, CDR2 SVGAGI. The CDR3 has 15 amino acids. Deletions cut 3 bases from V and 1 base from J, with 12 bases between. The CDR3 spells CASSYPHGENTEAFF. CDR3 nucleotides: TGTGCCAGCAGTTATCCCCACGGGGAGAACACTGAAGCTTTCTTT.

This chain uses TRBV28 with TRBJ1-2; 7 bases are a match to TRBD1. The trim removed 6 bases at V and 8 bases at J, leaving 15 bases unmatched. The CDR3 extends over 15 amino acids. Germline loops: CDR1 MDHEN, CDR2 SYDVKM. DNA for the CDR3: TGTGCCAGCAGAACCCTTGACAGGGTGGTGAGGGGCTACACCTTC. Translation: CASRTLDRVVRGYTF.

V gene TRBV19 combines with J gene TRBJ2-6; the D is unclear. The germline V gene encodes CDR1 LNHDA and CDR2 SQIVND (reference sequence). V was cut by 3 bases and J by 6 bases, with 12 bases left in between. This CDR3 has 15 residues. The CDR3 is CASSIVAGEANVLTF. CDR3 bases: TGTGCCAGTAGTATCGTCGCAGGTGAGGCCAACGTCCTGACTTTC.

This chain uses TRBV5-5 with TRBJ1-2; no firm D call. This CDR3 region has 14 residues. V was clipped by 0 bases and J by 6 bases, with 12 bases between them. Looked up from germline, CDR1 is SGHKS and CDR2 is YYEKEE (reference sequence). The CDR3 sequence: CASSLAGRRNGYTF. In DNA form, the CDR3 reads TGTGCCAGCAGCTTGGCGGGGAGGAGGAATGGCTACACCTTC.

The chain is built from TRBV7-2 and TRBJ1-5, with D unresolved. Germline V gives CDR1 SGHTA, CDR2 FQGNSA. The CDR3 extends over 14 amino acids. Trimming left V 5 bases short and J 3 bases short, with 11 bases between. CDR3 protein: CASSQTPINQPQHF. CDR3 bases: TGTGCCAGCAGCCAAACACCGATCAATCAGCCCCAGCATTTT.

Turning to this clone: The sample has other DNA sequences that encode this CDR3 too. V is TRBV18 and J is TRBJ1-2; D unclear. The CDR3 sequence is 11 residues long. With 3 bases removed from V and 8 bases from J, the gap between germline ends came to 7 bases. Germline CDR1 KGHSH, CDR2 LQKENI. The CDR3 bases are TGTGCCAGCTCACCGGGAGAGGGCTACACCTTC. Translated, it gives CASSPGEGYTF.

The V gene is TRBV10-3, the J gene TRBJ1-2; 8 bases match TRBD1. CDR3 length equals 14 residues. Germline V gene sequence: CDR1 ENHRY, CDR2 SYGVKD. V dropped 3 bases and J dropped 7; count of bases not matched to a gene: 7. In nucleotides, the CDR3 is TGTGCCATCAGTGAAGGACAGGGCGGCTCTGGCTACACCTTC. This sequence encodes CAISEGQGGSGYTF.

The CDR3 loop is CASSLVAGSTDTQYF. DNA of the CDR3: TGTGCCAGCAGCTTAGTAGCCGGTAGCACAGATACGCAGTATTTT. The chain joins TRBV7-2 to TRBJ2-3; D gene ambiguous. Germline values: CDR1 SGHTA, CDR2 FQGNSA. The CDR3 extends over 15 amino acids. V dropped 1 base and J dropped 0 bases, with 8 bases sitting between them.

This clone was seen ten or more times. The chain recombines TRBV20-1 with TRBJ2-5, with D perhaps TRBD2 (5 bases). This CDR3 has 13 residues. The germline gives CDR1 DFQATT, CDR2 SNEGSKA (reference sequence). Trimming removed 3 bases from V and 5 bases from J, with 13 bases in between. The CDR3 DNA is TGCAGTGCTAGTCCTGGACTGAAGGAGACCCAGTACTTC. Translating gives CSASPGLKETQYF.

The chain is built from TRBV24-1 and TRBJ2-2; TRBD2 might be the D (5 bases). Trimming took 6 bases from V and 5 from J, leaving 9 bases between them. The CDR3 covers 13 residues. Germline CDR1 KGHDR, CDR2 SFDVKD. The CDR3 coding sequence is TGTGCCACCAGTCCGGGAAGGACCGGGGAGCTGTTTTTT. It yields the protein CATSPGRTGELFF.

This chain links TRBV18 with TRBJ2-3; 8 nucleotides agree with TRBD2. Trimming took 2 bases from V and 3 from J; bases not matched to a gene: 4. CDR1 and CDR2 from the germline V gene are KGHSH and LQKENI. This CDR3 region has 15 residues. In DNA form, the CDR3 reads TGTGCCAGCTCACCATCGGGGGGGTGGACAGATACGCAGTATTTT. It yields the protein CASSPSGGWTDTQYF.

This clone was observed once. The chain couples TRBV19 to TRBJ1-5; D is possibly TRBD1 (5 bases). The germline V gene has CDR1 LNHDA and CDR2 SQIVND (reference sequence). V was clipped by 5 bases and J by 2 bases, with 10 bases between them. This CDR3 is built from 14 residues. CDR3 nucleotide sequence: TGTGCCAGTAGTCCACAGGTTGGCAATCAGCCCCAGCATTTT. Its translation is CASSPQVGNQPQHF. Drawing the rest from reference TRBV19 and TRBJ1-5, the complete variable domain is DGGITQSPKYLFRKEGQNVTLSCEQNLNHDAMYWYRQDPGQGLRLIYYSQIVNDFQKGDIAEGYSVSREKKESFPLTVTSAQKNPTAFYLCASSPQVGNQPQHFGDGTRLSIL.

The chain links TRBV29-1 to TRBJ1-3, with 9 bases matching TRBD1. The CDR3 length is 13 residues. Trimming took 5 bases from V and 4 from J; bases not matched to a gene: 3. Per the germline V gene, CDR1 is SQVTM and CDR2 is ANQGSEA. DNA of the CDR3: TGCAGCGTTCGAGGACAGGGGGGAAACACCATATATTTT. Translating gives CSVRGQGGNTIYF. The variable domain in full, completed from reference TRBV29-1 and TRBJ1-3, reads SAVISQKPSRDICQRGTSLTIQCQVDSQVTMMFWYRQQPGQSLTLIATANQGSEATYESGFVIDKFPISRPNLTFSTLTVSNMSPEDSSIYLCSVRGQGGNTIYFGEGSWLTVV.

The chain recombines TRBV11-2 with TRBJ2-7, with 10 bases matching TRBD1. After removal of 1 base from V and 3 bases from J, the junction contained 6 bases not matched to a gene. CDR3 length: 16 residues. Germline CDR1 is SGHAT and CDR2 is FQNNGV. The CDR3 region is CASSLGRGTGDYEQYF. The DNA of the CDR3 is TGTGCCAGCAGCTTAGGGAGGGGGACAGGGGACTACGAGCAGTACTTC.

This clone was seen only once. This chain joins TRBV10-1 and TRBJ1-1; D gene unclear. Germline assignment: CDR1 WNHNN and CDR2 SYGVQD (reference sequence). The V end was cut by 3 bases, the J end by 4 bases, with 12 bases between. This CDR3 is built from 14 residues. Written as DNA, the CDR3 is TGCGCCAGCAGTGACTGGGCGGAGGGCACTGAAGCTTTCTTT. Protein product: CASSDWAEGTEAFF.

J is TRBJ1-4 and V is TRBV30; 7 bases line up with TRBD1. The CDR3 consists of 18 residues. Germline CDR1 and CDR2: GTSNPN and SVGIG (reference sequence). The trim removed 1 base at V and 5 bases at J, leaving 16 bases unmatched. In DNA form, the CDR3 reads TGTGCCTGGAGTGACTCGAGCGGGGGACAGCCAAAAAATGAAAAACTGTTTTTT. Encoded protein: CAWSDSSGGQPKNEKLFF.

As concerns this clone: This specimen includes other DNA sequences encoding the same CDR3. This sequence joins TRBV5-5 and TRBJ1-1; D is ambiguous. V gave up 0 bases and J gave up 1 base, with 7 bases separating them. Germline lookup yields CDR1 SGHKS and CDR2 YYEKEE (reference sequence). The CDR3 has 14 residues. The CDR3 nucleotides read TGTGCCAGCAGCTTGGTCCCGGGGAACACTGAAGCTTTCTTT. Protein: CASSLVPGNTEAFF.

V and J are TRBV12-3 or TRBV12-4 and TRBJ1-1, with D possibly being TRBD1 (5 bases). Trimming cost V 8 bases and J 1 base, with 8 bases left between them. The CDR3 covers 12 residues. The CDR3 nucleotides are TGTGCCAGCGACCAGGGGAACACTGAAGCTTTCTTT. It codes for CASDQGNTEAFF.

The CDR3 loop is CASTAGRSGANVLTF. CDR3 nucleotides: TGTGCCAGTACTGCGGGGCGTTCTGGGGCCAACGTCCTGACTTTC. The V call is TRBV19, the J call TRBJ2-6; a possible D gene is TRBD2 (6 bases). V was pared by 7 bases and J by 1 base, with 11 bases between. Germline lookup yields CDR1 LNHDA and CDR2 SQIVND (reference sequence). The CDR3 runs 15 residues. Full variable domain (rest looked up from reference TRBV19 and TRBJ2-6): DGGITQSPKYLFRKEGQNVTLSCEQNLNHDAMYWYRQDPGQGLRLIYYSQIVNDFQKGDIAEGYSVSREKKESFPLTVTSAQKNPTAFYLCASTAGRSGANVLTFGAGSRLTVL.

The chain joins TRBV12-5 to TRBJ1-1, with D uncertain. Trimming removed 3 bases at V and 0 bases at J, with 5 bases between. The CDR3 length is 13 residues. The V gene's germline CDR1 is LGHNT and CDR2 FRNRAP. CDR3 nucleotide sequence: TGTGCTAGTGGTTTAGCCGTGAACACTGAAGCTTTCTTT. This gives the protein CASGLAVNTEAFF. Full variable domain (outside the CDR3, taken from reference TRBV12-5 and TRBJ1-1): DARVTQTPRHKVTEMGQEVTMRCQPILGHNTVFWYRQTMMQGLELLAYFRNRAPLDDSGMPKDRFSAEMPDATLATLKIQPSEPRDSAVYFCASGLAVNTEAFFGQGTRLTVV.